This TCR beta chain was profiled in a study of shared clonotypes between healthy human individuals. Sequenced by immunoSEQ multiplex PCR; TCRdb stores in-frame clones only, minus some. The data contain about 980,000 clones, about 80% of them seen just once; the ten biggest clones take up approximately 1.5%. This clone is a singleton in its sample. V shed 2 bases and J 0 bases; nucleotides not matched to a gene: 8. CDR1 and CDR2 from the germline V gene are SGHRS and YFSETQ. The CDR3 runs 17 residues. CD4+ cells yielded CD45RA+ naive and CD45RA-negative memory subsets. The rearrangement joins TRBV5-1 to TRBJ2-1, with TRBD2 matching over 7 bases. Input material: memory CD4+ T cells sorted from blood. Subset given: CD45RA-negative fraction. This sequence originates from a man between 18 and 35 years old in good health. The chain's CDR3 is CASSLLLGGSSYNEQFF. The CDR3 coding sequence is TGCGCCAGCAGCTTACTGCTAGGCGGGAGCTCCTACAATGAGCAGTTCTTC.